These 9 T cell receptor beta chains came from one sample sequenced in a study of T-cell reconstitution after alpha-beta-depleted transplantation in children. The library targeted TCRbeta and was prepared with unique molecular identifiers. Each CDR3 protein is one row after TCRdb ran MiXCR on the PCR reads. The sample shows about 610,000 distinct CDR3 sequences, roughly a tenth of them seen only once. This sample comprised PBMCs from the stem cell graft donor, obtained from the stem cell graft. The receptors were gathered from a human donor who donated a stem cell graft to a child with acute myeloid leukemia.

The chain uses TRBV7-2 and TRBJ2-3, with 9 positions matching TRBD2. Germline trimming cut 1 base from V and 1 base from J; bases unmatched to any gene: 3. This CDR3 comprises 16 residues. Germline V CDR1 and CDR2: SGHTA, FQGNSA. This CDR3 is CASSLDWTSGTDTQYF. CDR3 nucleotide sequence: TGTGCCAGCAGCTTAGATTGGACTAGCGGCACAGATACGCAGTATTTT.

This clonotype was counted between two and nine times. The chain combines TRBV5-6 with TRBJ1-3, with D possibly being TRBD1 (6 bases). There are 17 residues in the CDR3. Germline loops: CDR1 SGHDT, CDR2 YYEEEE. Trimming took off 3 bases at V and 2 bases at J, with 18 bases between the two ends. The CDR3 coding sequence is TGTGCCAGCAGCTACCGATCAGACTACAGGGCTGGAAACACCATATATTTT. This encodes CASSYRSDYRAGNTIYF.

A note on this clonotype: One end of the junction does not line up with germline, which may come from a read error. J is TRBJ1-2 and V is TRBV6-5, with D tentatively TRBD1 (5 bases). CDR1 MNHEY and CDR2 SVGAGI come from the germline V gene. CDR3 size: 15 residues. CDR3 amino acids: CASSYSKGSYYGYSF. The CDR3 DNA reads TGTGCCAGCAGTTACTCTAAGGGGTCGTACTATGGCTACTCCTTC.

This clonotype occurred many times. The rearrangement uses TRBV7-2 and TRBJ2-4, with a tentative D call TRBD2 (5 bases). The CDR3 extends over 15 amino acids. Trimming shortened V by 4 bases and J by 8 bases, and 18 bases separated the two germline ends. Looked up from germline, CDR1 is SGHTA and CDR2 is FQGNSA. The CDR3 DNA sequence: TGTGCCAGCAGCTCCCCACTAGTAGGGTTTGACATTCAGTACTTC. Translation: CASSSPLVGFDIQYF.

This clonotype was seen repeatedly, ten times or more. V and J are TRBV6-2 or TRBV6-3 and TRBJ2-6; D not certain. V was trimmed by 8 bases and J by 0 bases, leaving 8 bases between them. Germline V gene lookup returns CDR1 MNHEY and CDR2 SVGEGT. The CDR3 sequence is 14 residues long. The CDR3 here is CASVNSSGANVLTF. Written as DNA, the CDR3 is TGTGCCAGCGTGAACAGCTCTGGGGCCAACGTCCTGACTTTC.

V gene TRBV14 combines with J gene TRBJ1-5; no reliable D call. V lost 2 bases to trimming and J lost 7 bases, with 9 bases between them. The CDR3 has 13 residues. Germline V gene lookup returns CDR1 SGHDN and CDR2 FVKESK. The CDR3 sequence is CASSQSLGQPQHF. CDR3 nucleotides: TGTGCCAGCAGCCAATCCCTCGGACAGCCCCAGCATTTT.

The rearrangement uses TRBV12-3 or TRBV12-4 and TRBJ1-4; possibly TRBD1 for D (6 bases). V was clipped by 0 bases and J by 7 bases, with 15 bases between them. The CDR3 is 16 amino acids. The CDR3 coding sequence is TGTGCCAGCAGTTTAGCGCTTACAGGGAGGGGTGAAAAACTGTTTTTT. It yields the protein CASSLALTGRGEKLFF.

This clonotype was picked up many times. This chain connects TRBV20-1 to TRBJ2-1; D remains ambiguous. Germline V gene data show CDR1 as DFQATT and CDR2 as SNEGSKA (reference sequence). The CDR3 loop spans 11 amino acids. Trimming cost V 6 bases and J 4 bases, with 7 bases left between them. In DNA form, the CDR3 reads TGCAGTGCGTTACGATACAATGAGCAGTTCTTC. Protein: CSALRYNEQFF.

This clonotype was counted many times. The chain carries TRBV5-6 and TRBJ2-7, with TRBD1 identical over 7 bases. The CDR3 runs 14 residues. The V gene end was trimmed by 6 bases and the J gene end by 3 bases; junction bases not matched to a gene: 9. Germline CDR1 is SGHDT and CDR2 is YYEEEE. For the CDR3, the DNA is TGTGCCAGCACCCTTCGGAGACAGGGCTACGAGCAGTACTTC. This sequence encodes CASTLRRQGYEQYF.